A selection of T cell receptor beta chains follows, all from one sample in a study of blood T cells in healthy people across ages. TCRdb recomputed calls from the 5' RACE reads with MiXCR, one row per CDR3 protein. The table lists about 1.8 million distinct CDR3 sequences, around half of them singletons. The sample taken for sequencing was blood. These TCRs come from a woman aged 40-49 years in good health. CDR3s include the opening cysteine and the closing phenylalanine or tryptophan. A D gene is named only where the DNA matches it firmly. Some rows mark clone size as missing; the rest say once, few, many or name a class of expanded clone.

clone size,J gene,V gene,D gene,CDR3 DNA,CDR3 protein
many,TRBJ2-5,TRBV20-1,TRBD2,TGCAGTGCTTGTTTGCGGGGGGGAGGGGATTTAGAGACCCAGTACTTC,CSACLRGGGDLETQYF
.,TRBJ1-5,TRBV24-1,.,TGTGCCACCAGTGAGGGCCCGGGGGGTCAGCCCCAGCATTTT,CATSEGPGGQPQHF
.,TRBJ2-1,TRBV4-3,TRBD2,TGCGCCAGCAGCCAAGATTGGCTAGCGGGGGGGTTAAATGAGCAGTTCTTC,CASSQDWLAGGLNEQFF
.,TRBJ1-5,TRBV5-1,TRBD1,TGCGCCAGCATACTAGGGCAGGGGGATCAGCCCCAGCATTTT,CASILGQGDQPQHF
.,TRBJ2-1,TRBV20-1,.,TGCAGTGCTGCGGGACTCCTGAGCTCCTACAATGAGCAGTTCTTC,CSAAGLLSSYNEQFF
.,TRBJ2-1,TRBV11-1,.,TGTGCCAGCAGCTCGGGACACCCTAAGAGCTCCTACAATGAGCAGTTCTTC,CASSSGHPKSSYNEQFF
.,TRBJ2-5,TRBV4-1,.,TGCGCCAGCAGTCAAGATGCCCCAGGTTTCCAAGAGACCCAGTACTTC,CASSQDAPGFQETQYF
few,TRBJ2-4,TRBV3-1,.,TGTGCCAGCTCGGGGTATACGGCCAAAAACATTCAGTACTTC,CASSGYTAKNIQYF
.,TRBJ2-1,TRBV6-5,.,TGTGCCAGCAGTTACTTCTCAACGGCGGAATACAATGAGCAGTTCTTC,CASSYFSTAEYNEQFF
few,TRBJ2-5,TRBV20-1,.,TGCAGTGCTAGAGATCAGGTGACCCAGTACTTC,CSARDQVTQYF
once,TRBJ2-1,TRBV4-2,TRBD2,TGTGCCAGCAGCCAAGGAGCAAAACTAGCGGGGGGGCCCCACCTAAGCTCCTACAATGAGCAGTTCTTC,CASSQGAKLAGGPHLSSYNEQFF
few,TRBJ2-7,TRBV27,TRBD2,TGTGCCAGCAGTCTATGGCGGGGGGGAAACTACGAGCAGTACTTC,CASSLWRGGNYEQYF
.,TRBJ1-1,TRBV9,TRBD1,TGTGCCAGCAGCTTCTGGGACAGGGGAAACACTGAAGCTTTCTTT,CASSFWDRGNTEAFF
few,TRBJ2-1,TRBV4-3,.,TGCGCCAGCAGCCAAGAGGGCCAGTCCTACAATGAGCAGTTCTTC,CASSQEGQSYNEQFF
.,TRBJ2-3,TRBV20-1,.,TGCAGTGCCCCTACTTCCCGCGTGGAAAAGCAGTATTTT,CSAPTSRVEKQYF
.,TRBJ2-4,TRBV7-8,TRBD2,TGTGCCAGCAGCCGGACTTTGGGGGGGGCCAAAAACATTCAGTACTTC,CASSRTLGGAKNIQYF
few,TRBJ2-1,TRBV29-1,.,TGCAGCGTTGGAGGGGGGGTCGGGAATGAGCAGTTCTTC,CSVGGGVGNEQFF
few,TRBJ1-2,TRBV12-5,.,TGTGCTAGTGGTTTGGGTAGGAACTATGGCTACACCTTC,CASGLGRNYGYTF
.,TRBJ2-1,TRBV9,.,TGTGCCAGCAGCGTAGGCTCGCATGAGCAGTTCTTC,CASSVGSHEQFF
.,TRBJ2-2,TRBV7-2,TRBD2,TGTGCCAGCAGCTTAAGCGGGGGGAACACCGGGGAGCTGTTTTTT,CASSLSGGNTGELFF
.,TRBJ2-1,TRBV27,.,TGTGCCAGCAGTAACCACAGGGAAGGTGGTGAGCAGTTCTTC,CASSNHREGGEQFF
once,TRBJ1-2,TRBV28,.,TGTGCCAGCAGGTCCGGGACACTCTTCGGCTACACCTTC,CASRSGTLFGYTF
.,TRBJ2-7,TRBV28,TRBD1,TGTGCCAGCACCAACACCAAAGACAGGGGCGAGCAGTACTTC,CASTNTKDRGEQYF
.,TRBJ2-3,TRBV27,TRBD2,TGTGCCAGCAGATCAAGAATCCTAGCGGGGGGTTTGGATACGCAGTATTTT,CASRSRILAGGLDTQYF
.,TRBJ2-1,TRBV20-1,.,TGCAGTGCCGTACCACCCCTAGCGCCCACCTACAATGAGCAGTTCTTC,CSAVPPLAPTYNEQFF
.,TRBJ1-4,TRBV15,TRBD1,TGTGCCACCAGCAGGGACAGGATTAATGAAAAACTGTTTTTT,CATSRDRINEKLFF
.,TRBJ2-3,TRBV12-3/TRBV12-4,.,TGTGCCAGCGGGACTCGTGGGTCGGAAGATACGCAGTATTTT,CASGTRGSEDTQYF
.,TRBJ2-7,TRBV7-2,.,TGTGCCAGCAGCTTCTCTTTGTGGGACCACGAGCAGTACTTC,CASSFSLWDHEQYF
.,TRBJ1-2,TRBV15,.,TGTGCCACCAGCCGCAGGACAGTTCACTATGGCTACACCTTC,CATSRRTVHYGYTF
few,TRBJ1-6,TRBV7-3,.,TGTGCCAGCAGCTTAAGTCCAGGGCAAGGTTCACCCCTCCACTTT,CASSLSPGQGSPLHF
few,TRBJ1-2,TRBV4-1,.,TGCGCTAGCAGAGGTTCGACAGTATACGGCTACACCTTC,CASRGSTVYGYTF
.,TRBJ2-1,TRBV6-5,.,TGTGCCAGCAGTTACCCGGGGACTCCCTCCAATGAGCAGTTCTTC,CASSYPGTPSNEQFF
.,TRBJ1-1,TRBV6-2/TRBV6-3,TRBD1,TGTGCCAGCAGTTACTCGGACAGGGTGACCACTGAAGCTTTCTTT,CASSYSDRVTTEAFF
.,TRBJ2-1,TRBV12-3/TRBV12-4,TRBD2,TGTGCCAGCAGTTCGACTAGCGGGGGGGCTCACAATGAGCAGTTCTTC,CASSSTSGGAHNEQFF
few,TRBJ2-4,TRBV28,TRBD2,TGTGCCAGCAGTCGGCTAACGTCAGGGAGGGACATTCAGTACTTC,CASSRLTSGRDIQYF
.,TRBJ2-1,TRBV4-3,TRBD2,TGCGCCAGCAGCCAAGGGCGACTAGCGGGTACCTACAATGAGCAGTTCTTC,CASSQGRLAGTYNEQFF
.,TRBJ2-7,TRBV29-1,.,TGCAGCGTTGAGAGAGGGGGACGGTCCTACGAGCAGTACTTC,CSVERGGRSYEQYF
.,TRBJ2-5,TRBV7-2,TRBD2,TGCGCCAGCAGCTTGGTTCTCGGGGGGGCCGGGGAGACCCAGTACTTC,CASSLVLGGAGETQYF
many,TRBJ2-1,TRBV7-9,.,TGTGCCAGCAGCGACCCCGTCCGGCCGGGCGGGTCCTACAATGAGCAGTTCTTC,CASSDPVRPGGSYNEQFF
few,TRBJ2-5,TRBV7-2,.,TGTGCCAGCAGCTTAGGGCTATCACGGGGAGAGACCCAGTACTTC,CASSLGLSRGETQYF
once,TRBJ1-2,TRBV6-2/TRBV6-3,.,TGTGCCACTATTCGAGCCGGGGGCGCTGACTATGGCTACACCTTC,CATIRAGGADYGYTF
.,TRBJ2-1,TRBV13,.,TGTGCCAGCAGCCCGCGGGGAGGTGCACTGAGCTCCTACAATGAGCAGTTCTTC,CASSPRGGALSSYNEQFF
.,TRBJ1-2,TRBV10-3,.,TGTGCCATCAGCCGAGACCGGGAGTATGGCTACACCTTC,CAISRDREYGYTF
.,TRBJ1-4,TRBV20-1,.,TGCAGTGCGGGTAATTTTAATGAAAAACTGTTTTTT,CSAGNFNEKLFF
.,TRBJ1-2,TRBV20-1,.,TGCAGTGCTAGGGGCGAACCCGGCGGCTACACCTTC,CSARGEPGGYTF
.,TRBJ1-1,TRBV6-5,.,TGTGCCAGCAGTTACCGGGGGGTAGACACTGAAGCTTTCTTT,CASSYRGVDTEAFF
few,TRBJ2-7,TRBV28,.,TGTGCCAGCAGTTTCGGTTGGCCGAGGGGCGAGCAGTACTTC,CASSFGWPRGEQYF
many,TRBJ1-2,TRBV28,.,TGTGCCAGCAGGAACCAGGGCGGCTATGGCTACACCTTC,CASRNQGGYGYTF
few,TRBJ1-2,TRBV5-1,.,TGCGCCAGCAGCTTGGATGTCAGGGCTTACTATGGCTACACCTTC,CASSLDVRAYYGYTF
.,TRBJ2-3,TRBV20-1,TRBD2,TGCAGTGCTAGAGACCTTAGCGGGGCGGTTCCAGATACGCAGTATTTT,CSARDLSGAVPDTQYF
.,TRBJ2-1,TRBV18,.,TGTGCCAGCTCATCGGAAAGGGGGAGCTCCTACAATGAGCAGTTCTTC,CASSSERGSSYNEQFF
.,TRBJ2-7,TRBV20-1,TRBD1,TGCAGTACTAAAACAGGGGGCGCTAATTTTGAGCAGTACTTC,CSTKTGGANFEQYF
.,TRBJ2-1,TRBV6-2/TRBV6-3,.,TGTGCCAGCAGTTACCATCACTTTGACCGGCTCAGCTCCTACAATGAGCAGTTCTTC,CASSYHHFDRLSSYNEQFF
.,TRBJ2-5,TRBV19,TRBD1,TGTGCCAGTAACGCCCTAAGGACAGGAGGAGGTGAGCAGTACTTC,CASNALRTGGGEQYF
.,TRBJ2-5,TRBV20-1,.,TGCAGTGCTAGAGATGTCATCAGGGTCTGGGAGACCCAGTACTTC,CSARDVIRVWETQYF
.,TRBJ2-7,TRBV20-1,TRBD2,TGCAGTGCTCCAAATAGCGGGGGGGGAACCTACGAGCAGTACTTC,CSAPNSGGGTYEQYF
once,TRBJ2-7,TRBV3-1,.,TGTGCCAGCAGCCAAGGTACAGGGGGAGGGTCCTACGAGCAGTACTTC,CASSQGTGGGSYEQYF